A selection of T cell receptor beta chains follows, all from one sample in a study of shared clonotypes between healthy human individuals. The data were produced by immunoSEQ multiplex PCR, yet TCRdb's version contains in-frame clones alone and is incomplete. The sample shows 1.6 million or so clones, 97% to 99% of them seen only once. What was sequenced was naive CD4+ T cells sorted from blood. The receptors here all came from a man between 25 and 39 years old in good health. The CDR3 runs from the conserved cysteine through the conserved F or W. A D gene is named only where the DNA matches it firmly. Some rows mark clone size as missing; the rest say once, few, many or name a class of expanded clone.

J gene	V gene	D gene	clone size	CDR3 DNA	CDR3 protein
TRBJ2-7	TRBV30	TRBD1	.	TGTGCCTGGACCAACAACAGGGGGCGCGAGCAGTACTTC	CAWTNNRGREQYF
TRBJ2-7	TRBV28	.	.	TGTGCCAGCAGTTTATCCAGGGGCGAGCAGTACTTC	CASSLSRGEQYF
TRBJ1-1	TRBV7-2	.	.	TGTGCCAGCAGCCCTCAGGGGACCTACCTGAACACTGAAGCTTTCTTT	CASSPQGTYLNTEAFF
TRBJ2-5	TRBV29-1	.	.	TGCAGCGCAAAGAAGGGTTTGGAGACCCAGTACTTC	CSAKKGLETQYF
TRBJ2-7	TRBV19	TRBD1	.	TGTGCCAGTAGTATGTGGCAGGGGGCCTACGAGCAGTACTTC	CASSMWQGAYEQYF
TRBJ1-1	TRBV2	.	.	TGTGCCAGCAATGGGTTCACTGAAGCTTTCTTT	CASNGFTEAFF
TRBJ2-2	TRBV28	.	.	TGTGCCAGCAGTAAAGGCCTTCTGAACACCGGGGAGCTGTTTTTT	CASSKGLLNTGELFF
TRBJ1-1	TRBV14	.	.	TGTGCCAGCAGCCAAGCCAGGAACACTGAAGCTTTCTTT	CASSQARNTEAFF
TRBJ2-3	TRBV5-1	TRBD2	.	TGCGCCAGCAGCCCTGCAGCGGGAGGGATTGCAGATACGCAGTATTTT	CASSPAAGGIADTQYF
TRBJ2-7	TRBV7-9	TRBD2	.	TGTGCCAGCAGCTTAGCCGGGACTAGCGGCTACGAGCAGTACTTC	CASSLAGTSGYEQYF
TRBJ2-5	TRBV5-5	TRBD1	.	TGTGCCAGCAGCTTGGGACAGGGATTTGGAGAGACCCAGTACTTC	CASSLGQGFGETQYF
TRBJ1-5	TRBV9	.	.	TGTGCCAGCAGCGTGAAGCCCGATCAGCCCCAGCATTTT	CASSVKPDQPQHF
TRBJ2-1	TRBV5-4	.	.	TGTGCCAGCAGCTCCCCCCAGGGGCGTGTCGATGAGCAGTTCTTC	CASSSPQGRVDEQFF
TRBJ2-3	TRBV5-1	.	.	TGCGCCAGCAGCCCGACGGACCCCGAAGCGCAGTATTTT	CASSPTDPEAQYF
TRBJ2-7	TRBV18	TRBD2	.	TGTGCCAGCTCATCCGGGACTAGCTCTTTGTTCTCCTACGAGCAGTACTTC	CASSSGTSSLFSYEQYF
TRBJ1-3	TRBV5-1	.	.	TGCGCCAGCAGCTTGGCAGGAAACTCGAGGGGAAACACCATATATTTT	CASSLAGNSRGNTIYF
TRBJ2-7	TRBV5-4	.	.	TGTGCCAGCAGCCGGGGATATGACTCTGACGAGCAGTACTTC	CASSRGYDSDEQYF
TRBJ2-5	TRBV7-8	.	.	TGTGCCAGCAGCTTAGCGAACAGGGGGGGCGAGACCCAGTACTTC	CASSLANRGGETQYF
TRBJ2-2	TRBV5-1	.	.	TGCGCCAGCGCCCCCTCCCAAATTACCGGGGAGCTGTTTTTT	CASAPSQITGELFF
TRBJ2-7	TRBV30	.	.	TGTGCCTGGAGTCCCAGGACAGGGGCAAGCGGGAGGGCCTACGAGCAGTACTTC	CAWSPRTGASGRAYEQYF
TRBJ1-2	TRBV9	.	.	TGTGCCAGCAGCATTCACCAGAGGAGCTATGGCTACACCTTC	CASSIHQRSYGYTF
TRBJ2-3	TRBV5-4	TRBD2	.	TGTGCCAGCAGCAATAGCGGGGGTGGGGCAGATACGCAGTATTTT	CASSNSGGGADTQYF
TRBJ2-1	TRBV29-1	TRBD2	.	TGCAGCGTTGCAGGGAGGGGAAGCAATGAGCAGTTCTTC	CSVAGRGSNEQFF
TRBJ2-5	TRBV20-1	.	.	TGCAGTGCTAGGGGAGAGGCCCAGTACTTC	CSARGEAQYF
TRBJ2-7	TRBV18	TRBD1	.	TGTGCCAGCTCATCGGGACAGGGGATCTACGAGCAGTACTTC	CASSSGQGIYEQYF
TRBJ2-7	TRBV6-5	.	.	TGTGCCAGCAGTTACACGGCAGGGGAGTGGCAAGAGCAGTACTTC	CASSYTAGEWQEQYF
TRBJ2-7	TRBV9	TRBD2	.	TGTGCCAGCAGCGTGAGACTAGCGGGAGGGTTGAACGAGCAGTACTTC	CASSVRLAGGLNEQYF
TRBJ2-3	TRBV14	.	.	TGTGCCAGCAGCCTTCAACAGGGAAAAAAAGCGGATACGCAGTATTTT	CASSLQQGKKADTQYF
TRBJ2-7	TRBV5-4	.	.	TGTGCCAGCAGCTTGCCTCCTGGGAATTCCTACGAGCAGTACTTC	CASSLPPGNSYEQYF
TRBJ1-1	TRBV5-1	.	.	TGCGCCAGCAGTCCGCAACAGGCGAACACTGAAGCTTTCTTT	CASSPQQANTEAFF
TRBJ1-5	TRBV2	.	once	TGTGCCAGCAGTGAGACTGGCAGTCATCAGCCCCAGCATTTT	CASSETGSHQPQHF
TRBJ2-7	TRBV18	TRBD1	.	TGTGCCAGCTCACCCCTGGACACCCAGGGGGCCTACGAGCAGTACTTC	CASSPLDTQGAYEQYF
TRBJ2-5	TRBV5-1	.	.	TGCGCCAGCAGCCCAGGACTGGCCCTGCCCGGGGTGGCCCAGTACTTC	CASSPGLALPGVAQYF
TRBJ2-1	TRBV7-3	TRBD2	.	TGTGCCAGCAGCCCGTTCGGCGGGAGGGCCGGTGAGCAGTTCTTC	CASSPFGGRAGEQFF
TRBJ1-5	TRBV6-6	.	.	TGTGCCAGCAGTTACGACCTGGGGCCCCAGCATTTT	CASSYDLGPQHF
TRBJ1-2	TRBV5-1	.	once	TGCGCCAGCAGCCCGAATAAACAGGGTTCTTCTTACTATGGCTACACCTTC	CASSPNKQGSSYYGYTF
TRBJ1-3	TRBV18	.	.	TGTGCCAGCTCACCACCTTCCGGCTCTGGAAACACCATATATTTT	CASSPPSGSGNTIYF
TRBJ1-1	TRBV5-4	.	once	TGTGCCAGCAGCCCTTACATGAACACTGAAGCTTTCTTT	CASSPYMNTEAFF
TRBJ1-2	TRBV15	.	.	TGTGCCACCAGCAGAGATATCCCGACAGCCCAGCACTATGGCTACACCTTC	CATSRDIPTAQHYGYTF
TRBJ2-7	TRBV28	TRBD1	.	TGTGCCAGCAGTTTAGACAGGGTAAGGGTCGAGCAGTACTTC	CASSLDRVRVEQYF
TRBJ2-2	TRBV4-1	.	once	TGCGCCAGCAGCCTTAGGACAGACTCCGATGCGAACACCGGGGAGCTGTTTTTT	CASSLRTDSDANTGELFF
TRBJ1-1	TRBV12-5	.	.	TGTGCTAGTGGCCGGGTCGTGGGGGGGAACACTGAAGCTTTCTTT	CASGRVVGGNTEAFF
TRBJ1-1	TRBV13	TRBD1	.	TGTGCCAGCAGCGATCGCAGGGGGCGCGTTATGGATGAAGCTTTCTTT	CASSDRRGRVMDEAFF
TRBJ2-2	TRBV25-1	.	once	TGTGCCAGCAGTGACAGGGTTATAACCGGGGAGCTGTTTTTT	CASSDRVITGELFF
TRBJ2-2	TRBV6-5	.	.	TGTGCCAGCGGGCTGAACACCGGGGAGCTGTTTTTT	CASGLNTGELFF
TRBJ2-2	TRBV19	.	once	TGTGCCAGTAGTCCTCTAGTTTGGTACACCGGGGAGCTGTTTTTT	CASSPLVWYTGELFF
TRBJ1-1	TRBV5-1	.	.	TGCGCCAGCAGGTCAGGGGTTGAGAACACTGAAGCTTTCTTT	CASRSGVENTEAFF
TRBJ1-5	TRBV5-8	TRBD1	few	TGTGCCAGCAGCTTTGGATGGGGACAGACAAATCAGCCCCAGCATTTT	CASSFGWGQTNQPQHF
TRBJ2-2	TRBV27	TRBD2	.	TGTGCCAGCAGTGCTTGGGCGGGAGCTCGAACCGGGGAGCTGTTTTTT	CASSAWAGARTGELFF
TRBJ2-7	TRBV27	.	.	TGTGCCAGCAGTTTAAAACAGGGCGAGCAGTACTTC	CASSLKQGEQYF
TRBJ2-3	TRBV29-1	TRBD2	.	TGCAGCGTCCATAGCGGGAGGGTTGGTACGCAGTATTTT	CSVHSGRVGTQYF
TRBJ2-7	TRBV27	TRBD1	.	TGTGCCAGCAGTTTAACAAGATCGGACAGGGCTTACGAGCAGTACTTC	CASSLTRSDRAYEQYF
TRBJ2-7	TRBV4-1	.	.	TGCGCCAGCCGGGACTTAATCTACGAGCAGTACTTC	CASRDLIYEQYF